This entry is about one T cell receptor (beta chain). Trimming cost V 5 bases and J 1 base; bases outside gene matches: 4. From germline, CDR1 is LNHDA and CDR2 SQIVND (reference sequence). This CDR3 has 15 residues. This sample stems from a study of T cells in Graves' hyperthyroidism and ophthalmopathy. Researchers amplified the TCR beta CDR3 regions from RNA transcripts. Carried out on the TCR CDR3, a first-round RT-PCR used the HTBI primer set. TCRdb redid the calling of the multiplex PCR reads with MiXCR, one entry per CDR3 protein. The data contain 600,000 to 700,000 distinct CDR3 sequences, roughly 14% of them singletons.

Sequencing input: blood. J is TRBJ2-7 and V is TRBV19; 11 nucleotides line up with TRBD2. This receptor was taken from a woman aged 40 to 55 with Graves' ophthalmopathy. The DNA for the CDR3 is TGTGCCAGTAGTGTAACTAGCGGGAGATCCTACGAGCAGTACTTC. It encodes CASSVTSGRSYEQYF.